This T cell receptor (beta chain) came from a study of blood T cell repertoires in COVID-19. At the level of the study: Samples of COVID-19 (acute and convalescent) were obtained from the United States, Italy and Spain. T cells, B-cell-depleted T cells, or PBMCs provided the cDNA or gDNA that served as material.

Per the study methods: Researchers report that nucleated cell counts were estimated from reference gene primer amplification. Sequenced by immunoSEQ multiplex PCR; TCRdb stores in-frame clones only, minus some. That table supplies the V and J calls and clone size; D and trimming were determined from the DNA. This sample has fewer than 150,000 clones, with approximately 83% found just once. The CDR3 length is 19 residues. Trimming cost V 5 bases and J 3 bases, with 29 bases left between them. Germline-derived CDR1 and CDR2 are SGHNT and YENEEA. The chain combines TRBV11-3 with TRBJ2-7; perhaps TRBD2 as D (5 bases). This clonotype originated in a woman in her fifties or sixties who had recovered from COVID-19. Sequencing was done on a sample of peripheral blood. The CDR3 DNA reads TGTGCCAGCAGCCCGCGCTTGGCTAGCCGTAACCGTCCAGGCTACGAGCAGTACTTC. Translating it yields CASSPRLASRNRPGYEQYF.